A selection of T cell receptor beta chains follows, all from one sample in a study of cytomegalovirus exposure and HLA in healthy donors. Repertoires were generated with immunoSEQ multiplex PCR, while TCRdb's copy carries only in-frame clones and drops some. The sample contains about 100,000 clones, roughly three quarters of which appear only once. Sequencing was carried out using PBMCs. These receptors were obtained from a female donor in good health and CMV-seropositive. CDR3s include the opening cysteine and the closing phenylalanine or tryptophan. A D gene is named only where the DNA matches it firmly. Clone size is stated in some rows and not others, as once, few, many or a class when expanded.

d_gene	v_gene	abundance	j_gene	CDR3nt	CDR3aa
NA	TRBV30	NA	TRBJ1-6	TGTGCCTGGAGTGTAGGGACACCTGACCTTTATAATTCACCCCTCCACTTT	CAWSVGTPDLYNSPLHF
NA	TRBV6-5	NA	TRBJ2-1	TGTGCCAGCAGTTCCTCTAGTAGATCCTACAATGAGCAGTTCTTC	CASSSSSRSYNEQFF
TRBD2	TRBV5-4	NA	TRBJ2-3	TGTGCCAGCAGCTCCCGACTAGCGGGGGGGCGGGGCCCCACAGATACGCAGTATTTT	CASSSRLAGGRGPTDTQYF
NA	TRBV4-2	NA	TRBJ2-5	TGTGCCAGCAGCCAAGGGGGACTCCAAGAGACCCAGTACTTC	CASSQGGLQETQYF
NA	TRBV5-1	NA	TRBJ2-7	TGCGCCAGCAGCTTGGCTCCTTTTGGGAGCGTTAAAACCTACGAGCAGTACTTC	CASSLAPFGSVKTYEQYF
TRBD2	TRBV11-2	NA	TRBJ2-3	TGTGCCAGCAGCTTAGATCTTGGGCTAGCGGGGCTCACAGATACGCAGTATTTT	CASSLDLGLAGLTDTQYF
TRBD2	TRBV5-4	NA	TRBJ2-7	TGTGCCAGCAGCAAAACTAGCGGCTCCTACGAGCAGTACTTC	CASSKTSGSYEQYF
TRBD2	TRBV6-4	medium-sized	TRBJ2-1	TGTGCCAGCAGTGACTTAGCGGGGGGCCACAATGAGCAGTTCTTC	CASSDLAGGHNEQFF
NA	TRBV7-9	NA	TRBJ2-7	TGTTCCAGCAGCTTACCAGGGACATCCTACGAGCAGTACTTC	CSSSLPGTSYEQYF
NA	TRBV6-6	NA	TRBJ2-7	TGTGCCAGCAGTTACTCGAGAGTAACGCCCTACGAGCAGTACTTC	CASSYSRVTPYEQYF
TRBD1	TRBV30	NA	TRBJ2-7	TGTGCCTGGAGTGTTGGACAGGGGGCCGGCGAGCAGTACTTC	CAWSVGQGAGEQYF
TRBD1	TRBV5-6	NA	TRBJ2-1	TGTGCCAGCAGCTCGACAGGGGCCCTATACAATGAGCAGTTCTTC	CASSSTGALYNEQFF
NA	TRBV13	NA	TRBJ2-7	TGTGCCAGCAGCTTAGCTACTACCCCCGGGGAGCAGTACTTC	CASSLATTPGEQYF
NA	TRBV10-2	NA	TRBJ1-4	TGCGCCAGCAGTGAGTCGAATAGACTGTTTTTT	CASSESNRLFF
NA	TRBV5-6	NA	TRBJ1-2	TGTGCCAGCAGCTTGCTCGATCGGGGAAACTATGGCTACACCTTC	CASSLLDRGNYGYTF
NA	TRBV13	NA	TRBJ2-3	TGTGCCAGCAGCTTAGTGAGTGGACTTCGTGTCTTTTCTAGCACAGATACGCAGTATTTT	CASSLVSGLRVFSSTDTQYF
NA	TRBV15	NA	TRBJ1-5	TGTGCCACCAGCAGGGCAGGCGAAAATCAGCCCCAGCATTTT	CATSRAGENQPQHF
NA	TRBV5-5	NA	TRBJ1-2	TGTGCCAGCAGCTTGGCCCTCACACATACGGAGTATGGCTACACCTTC	CASSLALTHTEYGYTF
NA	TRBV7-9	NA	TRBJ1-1	TGTGCCAGCAGCTTAGACACCAACACTGAAGCTTTCTTT	CASSLDTNTEAFF
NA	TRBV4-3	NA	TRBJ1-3	TGCGCCAGCAGCCAATCCCGGTTCTACTCTGGAAACACCATATATTTT	CASSQSRFYSGNTIYF
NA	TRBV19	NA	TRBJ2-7	TGTGCCAGTAGTATAGCCGACAGCCTTTACGAGCAGTACTTC	CASSIADSLYEQYF
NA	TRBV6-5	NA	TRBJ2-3	TGTGCCAGCAGACAGGGTGCGGGCACAGATACGCAGTATTTT	CASRQGAGTDTQYF
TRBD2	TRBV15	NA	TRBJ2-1	TGTGCCACCAGCAGCACTAGCGGGTATAACAATGAGCAGTTCTTC	CATSSTSGYNNEQFF
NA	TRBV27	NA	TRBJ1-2	TGTGCCAGCAGTTTATCGTACGACGGGGGCTACACCTTC	CASSLSYDGGYTF
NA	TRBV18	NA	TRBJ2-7	TGTGCCAGCTCACCCTCCGGGGGATTGTACGAGCAGTACTTC	CASSPSGGLYEQYF
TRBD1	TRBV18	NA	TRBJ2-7	TGTGCCAGCTCACCCGGGACAGGGTCCTACGAGCAGTACTTC	CASSPGTGSYEQYF